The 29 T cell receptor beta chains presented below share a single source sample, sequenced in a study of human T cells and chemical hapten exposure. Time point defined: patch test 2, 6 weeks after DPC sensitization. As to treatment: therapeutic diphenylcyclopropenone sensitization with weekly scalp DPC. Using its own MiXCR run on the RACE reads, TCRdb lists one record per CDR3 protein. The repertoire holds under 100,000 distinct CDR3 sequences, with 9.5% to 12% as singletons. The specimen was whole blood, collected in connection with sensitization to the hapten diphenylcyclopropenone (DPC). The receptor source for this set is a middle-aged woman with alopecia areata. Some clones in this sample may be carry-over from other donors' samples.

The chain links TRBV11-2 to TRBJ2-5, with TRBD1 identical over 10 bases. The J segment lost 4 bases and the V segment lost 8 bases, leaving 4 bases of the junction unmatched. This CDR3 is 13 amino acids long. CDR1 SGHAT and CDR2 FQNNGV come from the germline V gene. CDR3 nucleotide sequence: TGTGCCAGCCGGGGACAGGGGAGAGAGACCCAGTACTTC. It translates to CASRGQGRETQYF.

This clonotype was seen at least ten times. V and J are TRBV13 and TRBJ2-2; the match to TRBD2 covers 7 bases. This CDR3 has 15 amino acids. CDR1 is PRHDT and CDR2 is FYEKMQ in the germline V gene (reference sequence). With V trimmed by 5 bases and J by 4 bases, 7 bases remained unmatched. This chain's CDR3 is CASSLSGEGTGELFF. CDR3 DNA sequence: TGTGCCAGCAGCCTTTCGGGGGAGGGCACCGGGGAGCTGTTTTTT.

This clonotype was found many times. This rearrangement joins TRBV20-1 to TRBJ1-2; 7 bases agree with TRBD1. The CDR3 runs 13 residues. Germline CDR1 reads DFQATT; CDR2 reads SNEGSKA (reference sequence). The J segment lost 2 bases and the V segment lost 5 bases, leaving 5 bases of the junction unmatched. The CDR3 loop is CSASTGHNYGYTF. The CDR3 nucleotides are TGCAGTGCTTCGACAGGGCACAACTATGGCTACACCTTC.

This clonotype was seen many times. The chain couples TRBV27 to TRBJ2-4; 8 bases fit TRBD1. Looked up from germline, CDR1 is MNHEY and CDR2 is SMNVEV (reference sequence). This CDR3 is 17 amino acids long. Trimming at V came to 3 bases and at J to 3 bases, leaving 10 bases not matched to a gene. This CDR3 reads CASSLGGTGGYKNIQYF. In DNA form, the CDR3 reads TGTGCCAGCAGTTTGGGCGGGACAGGCGGATACAAAAACATTCAGTACTTC.

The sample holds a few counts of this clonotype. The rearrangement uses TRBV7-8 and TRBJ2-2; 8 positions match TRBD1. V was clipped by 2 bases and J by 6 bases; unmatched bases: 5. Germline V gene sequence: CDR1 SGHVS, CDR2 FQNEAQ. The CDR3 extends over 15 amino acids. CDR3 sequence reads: CASSLLGQAAGELFF. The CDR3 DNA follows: TGTGCCAGCAGCTTATTGGGACAGGCGGCCGGGGAGCTGTTTTTT. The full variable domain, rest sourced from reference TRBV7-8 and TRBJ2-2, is GAGVSQSPRYKVAKRGQDVALRCDPISGHVSLFWYQQALGQGPEFLTYFQNEAQLDKSGLPSDRFFAERPEGSVSTLKIQRTQQEDSAVYLCASSLLGQAAGELFFGEGSRLTVL.

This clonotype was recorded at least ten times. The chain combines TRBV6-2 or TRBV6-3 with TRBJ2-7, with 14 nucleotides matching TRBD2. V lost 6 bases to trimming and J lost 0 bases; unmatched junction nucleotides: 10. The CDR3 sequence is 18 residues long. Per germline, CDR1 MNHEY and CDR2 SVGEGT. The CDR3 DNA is TGTGCCAGCAGCCGGACTAGCGGGGGGACTAAATTCTCCTACGAGCAGTACTTC. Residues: CASSRTSGGTKFSYEQYF.

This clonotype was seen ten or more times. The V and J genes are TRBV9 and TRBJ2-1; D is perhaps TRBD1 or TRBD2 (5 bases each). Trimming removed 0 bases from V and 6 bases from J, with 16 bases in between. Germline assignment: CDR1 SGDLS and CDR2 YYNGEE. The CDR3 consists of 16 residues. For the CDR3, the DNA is TGTGCCAGCAGCGTAGCGGGGTTGTCGGGGACCAATGAGCAGTTCTTC. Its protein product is CASSVAGLSGTNEQFF.

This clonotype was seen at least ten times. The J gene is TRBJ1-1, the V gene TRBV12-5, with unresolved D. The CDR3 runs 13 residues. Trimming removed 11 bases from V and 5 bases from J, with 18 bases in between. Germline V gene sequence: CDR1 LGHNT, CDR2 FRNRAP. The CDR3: CAAPVWSKTEAFF. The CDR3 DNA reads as TGTGCTGCTCCCGTCTGGTCGAAAACTGAAGCTTTCTTT.

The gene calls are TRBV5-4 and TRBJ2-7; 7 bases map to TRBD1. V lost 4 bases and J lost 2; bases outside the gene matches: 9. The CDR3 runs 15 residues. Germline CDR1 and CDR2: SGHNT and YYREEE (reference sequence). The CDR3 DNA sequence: TGTGCCAGCAGCGCCGGGACAGCGACTCCCTACGAGCAGTACTTC. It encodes CASSAGTATPYEQYF.

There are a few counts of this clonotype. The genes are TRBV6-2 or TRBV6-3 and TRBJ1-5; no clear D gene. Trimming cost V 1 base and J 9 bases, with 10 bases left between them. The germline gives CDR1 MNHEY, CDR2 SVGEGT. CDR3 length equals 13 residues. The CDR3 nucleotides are TGTGCCAGCAGTTACTACGGCCCTGGGCCCCAGCATTTT. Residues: CASSYYGPGPQHF.

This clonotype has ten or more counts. CDR3 sequence: CASSLWQGITGELFF. The DNA for the CDR3 is TGTGCCAGCAGTTTGTGGCAGGGGATCACCGGGGAGCTGTTTTTT. The gene calls are TRBV12-3 or TRBV12-4 and TRBJ2-2; possibly TRBD1 for D (6 bases). This CDR3 contains 15 residues. V lost 3 bases to trimming and J lost 4 bases, with 12 bases between them.

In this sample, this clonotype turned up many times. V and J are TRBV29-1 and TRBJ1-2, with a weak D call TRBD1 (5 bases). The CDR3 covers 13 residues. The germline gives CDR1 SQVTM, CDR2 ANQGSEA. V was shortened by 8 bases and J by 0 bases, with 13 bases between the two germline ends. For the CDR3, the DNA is TGCAGCTCTGCGGGGGAGCCTAACTATGGCTACACCTTC. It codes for CSSAGEPNYGYTF. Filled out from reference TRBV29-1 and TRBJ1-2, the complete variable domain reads SAVISQKPSRDICQRGTSLTIQCQVDSQVTMMFWYRQQPGQSLTLIATANQGSEATYESGFVIDKFPISRPNLTFSTLTVSNMSPEDSSIYLCSSAGEPNYGYTFGSGTRLTVV.

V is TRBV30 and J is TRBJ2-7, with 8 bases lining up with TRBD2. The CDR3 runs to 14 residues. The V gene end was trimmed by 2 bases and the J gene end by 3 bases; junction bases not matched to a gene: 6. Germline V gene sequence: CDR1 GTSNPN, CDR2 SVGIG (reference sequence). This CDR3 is CAWSRGGAVYEQYF. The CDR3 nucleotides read TGTGCCTGGAGTCGGGGGGGAGCCGTCTACGAGCAGTACTTC.

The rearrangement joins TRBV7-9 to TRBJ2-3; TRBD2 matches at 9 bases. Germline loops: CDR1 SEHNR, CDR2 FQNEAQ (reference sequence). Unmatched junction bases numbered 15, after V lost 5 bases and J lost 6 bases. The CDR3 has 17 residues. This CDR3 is CASSPPPAGGARDTQYF. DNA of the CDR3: TGTGCCAGCAGCCCACCCCCCGCGGGAGGGGCTCGGGATACGCAGTATTTT.

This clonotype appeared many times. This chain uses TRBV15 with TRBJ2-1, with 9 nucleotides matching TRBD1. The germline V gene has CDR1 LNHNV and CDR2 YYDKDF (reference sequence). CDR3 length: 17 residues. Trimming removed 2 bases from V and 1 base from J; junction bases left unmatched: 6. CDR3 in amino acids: CATSRSLGTGSYNEQFF. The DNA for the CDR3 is TGTGCCACCAGCAGAAGTCTCGGGACAGGGTCCTACAATGAGCAGTTCTTC.

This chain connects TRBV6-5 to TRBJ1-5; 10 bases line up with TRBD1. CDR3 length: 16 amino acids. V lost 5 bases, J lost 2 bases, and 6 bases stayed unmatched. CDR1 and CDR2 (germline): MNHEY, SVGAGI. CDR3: CASSASGTGGNQPQHF. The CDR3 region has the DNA TGTGCCAGCAGTGCTTCCGGGACAGGGGGCAATCAGCCCCAGCATTTT.

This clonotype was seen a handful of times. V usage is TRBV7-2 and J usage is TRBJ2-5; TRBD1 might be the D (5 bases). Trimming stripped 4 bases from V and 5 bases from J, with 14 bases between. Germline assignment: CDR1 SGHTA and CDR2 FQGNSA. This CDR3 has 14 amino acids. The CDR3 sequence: CASSSDSRGETQYF. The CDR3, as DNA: TGTGCCAGCAGCTCAGACAGCCGTGGGGAGACCCAGTACTTC.

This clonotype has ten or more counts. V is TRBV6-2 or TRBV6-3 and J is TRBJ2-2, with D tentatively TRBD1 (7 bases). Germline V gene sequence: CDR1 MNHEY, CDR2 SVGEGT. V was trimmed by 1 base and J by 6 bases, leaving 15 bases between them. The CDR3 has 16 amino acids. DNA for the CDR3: TGTGCCAGCAGTTACTTCCGGCAGGGGGGAGCCGGGGAGCTGTTTTTT. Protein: CASSYFRQGGAGELFF.

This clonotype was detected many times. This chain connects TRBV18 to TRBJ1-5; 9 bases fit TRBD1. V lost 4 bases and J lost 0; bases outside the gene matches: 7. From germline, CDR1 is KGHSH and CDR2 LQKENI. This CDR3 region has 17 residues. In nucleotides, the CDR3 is TGTGCCAGCTCACGGACCGGGACAGGGAATAGCAATCAGCCCCAGCATTTT. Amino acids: CASSRTGTGNSNQPQHF.

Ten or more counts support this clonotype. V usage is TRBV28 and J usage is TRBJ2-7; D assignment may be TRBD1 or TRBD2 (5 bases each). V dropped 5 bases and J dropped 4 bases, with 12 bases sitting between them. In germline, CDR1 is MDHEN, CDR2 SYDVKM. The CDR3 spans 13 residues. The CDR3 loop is CASSPRGLYEQYF. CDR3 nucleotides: TGTGCCAGCAGTCCGAGGGGTCTGTACGAGCAGTACTTC.

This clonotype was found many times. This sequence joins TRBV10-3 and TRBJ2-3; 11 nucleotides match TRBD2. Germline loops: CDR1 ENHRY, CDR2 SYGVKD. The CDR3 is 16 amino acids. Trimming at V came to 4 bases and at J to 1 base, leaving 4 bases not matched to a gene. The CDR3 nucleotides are TGTGCCATCAGTGGTAGCGGGAGGGGAGGCACAGATACGCAGTATTTT. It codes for CAISGSGRGGTDTQYF.

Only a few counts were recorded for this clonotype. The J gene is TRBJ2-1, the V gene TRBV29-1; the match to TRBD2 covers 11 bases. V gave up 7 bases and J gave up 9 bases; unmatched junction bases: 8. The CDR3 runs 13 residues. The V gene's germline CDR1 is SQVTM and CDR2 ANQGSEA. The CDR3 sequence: CSAASGRTGEQFF. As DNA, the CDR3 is TGCAGCGCTGCTAGCGGGAGGACTGGTGAGCAGTTCTTC.

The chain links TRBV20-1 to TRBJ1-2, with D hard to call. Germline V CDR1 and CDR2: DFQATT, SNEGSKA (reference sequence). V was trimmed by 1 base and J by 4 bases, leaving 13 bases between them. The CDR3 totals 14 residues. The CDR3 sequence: CSARGLDTGYGYTF. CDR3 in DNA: TGCAGTGCTAGAGGGCTAGATACGGGCTATGGCTACACCTTC.

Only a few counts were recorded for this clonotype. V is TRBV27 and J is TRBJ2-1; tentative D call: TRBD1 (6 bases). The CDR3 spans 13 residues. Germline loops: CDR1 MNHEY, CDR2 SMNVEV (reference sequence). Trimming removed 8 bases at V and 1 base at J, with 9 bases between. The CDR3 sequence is CASGTGSYNEQFF. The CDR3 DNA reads TGTGCCAGCGGTACAGGGTCCTACAATGAGCAGTTCTTC.

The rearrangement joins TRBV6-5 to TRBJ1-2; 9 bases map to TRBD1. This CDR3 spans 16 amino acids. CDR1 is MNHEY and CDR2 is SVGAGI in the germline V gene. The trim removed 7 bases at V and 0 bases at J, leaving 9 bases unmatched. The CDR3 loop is CASTRRGTGSNYGYTF. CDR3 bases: TGTGCCAGCACCCGACGGGGGACAGGGTCTAACTATGGCTACACCTTC.

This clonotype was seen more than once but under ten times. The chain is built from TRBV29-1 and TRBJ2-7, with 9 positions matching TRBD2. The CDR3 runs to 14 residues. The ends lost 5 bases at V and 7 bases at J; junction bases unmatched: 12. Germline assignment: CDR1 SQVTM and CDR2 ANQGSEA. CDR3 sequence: CSVTSGHAPGEQYF. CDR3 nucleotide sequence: TGCAGCGTTACTAGCGGGCACGCTCCAGGGGAGCAGTACTTC.

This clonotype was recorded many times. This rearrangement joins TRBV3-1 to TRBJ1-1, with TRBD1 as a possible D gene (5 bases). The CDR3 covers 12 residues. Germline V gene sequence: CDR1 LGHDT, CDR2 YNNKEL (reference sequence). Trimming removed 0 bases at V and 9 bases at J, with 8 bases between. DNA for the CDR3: TGTGCCAGCAGCCAAGATCGGGGGAAAGCTTTCTTT. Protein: CASSQDRGKAFF.

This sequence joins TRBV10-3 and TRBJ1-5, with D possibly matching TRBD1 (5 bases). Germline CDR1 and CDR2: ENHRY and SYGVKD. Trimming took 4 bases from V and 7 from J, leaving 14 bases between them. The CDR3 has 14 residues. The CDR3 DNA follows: TGTGCCATCAGTGGTTTAGAAGGGGAGCAGCCCCAGCATTTT. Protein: CAISGLEGEQPQHF.

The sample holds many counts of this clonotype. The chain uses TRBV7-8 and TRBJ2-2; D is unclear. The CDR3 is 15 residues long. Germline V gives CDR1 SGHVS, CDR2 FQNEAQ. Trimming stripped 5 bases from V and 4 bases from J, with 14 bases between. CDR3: CASSPVSRSTGELFF. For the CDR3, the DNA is TGTGCCAGCAGCCCGGTATCCCGAAGCACCGGGGAGCTGTTTTTT.